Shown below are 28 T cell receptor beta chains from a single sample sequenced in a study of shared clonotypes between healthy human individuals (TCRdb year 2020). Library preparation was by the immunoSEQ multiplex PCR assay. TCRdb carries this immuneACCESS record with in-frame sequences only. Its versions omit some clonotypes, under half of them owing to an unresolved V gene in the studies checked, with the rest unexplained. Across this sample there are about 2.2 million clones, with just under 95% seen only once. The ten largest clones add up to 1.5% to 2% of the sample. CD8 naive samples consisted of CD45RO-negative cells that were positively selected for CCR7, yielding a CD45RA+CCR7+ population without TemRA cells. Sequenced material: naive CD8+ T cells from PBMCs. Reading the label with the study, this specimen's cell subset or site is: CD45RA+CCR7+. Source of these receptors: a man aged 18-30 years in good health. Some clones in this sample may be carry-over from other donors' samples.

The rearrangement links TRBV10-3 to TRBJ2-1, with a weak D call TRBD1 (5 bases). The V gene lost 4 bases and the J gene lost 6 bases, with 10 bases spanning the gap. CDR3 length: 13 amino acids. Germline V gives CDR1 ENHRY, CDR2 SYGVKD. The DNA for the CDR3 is TGTGCCATCAGTGGTAGGGGTCCCAATGAGCAGTTCTTC. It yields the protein CAISGRGPNEQFF.

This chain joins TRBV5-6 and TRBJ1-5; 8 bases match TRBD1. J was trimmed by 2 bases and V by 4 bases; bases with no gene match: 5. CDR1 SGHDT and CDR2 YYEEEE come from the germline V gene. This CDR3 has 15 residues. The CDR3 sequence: CASSLQGAGNQPQHF. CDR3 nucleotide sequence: TGTGCCAGCAGCCTGCAGGGGGCTGGCAATCAGCCCCAGCATTTT.

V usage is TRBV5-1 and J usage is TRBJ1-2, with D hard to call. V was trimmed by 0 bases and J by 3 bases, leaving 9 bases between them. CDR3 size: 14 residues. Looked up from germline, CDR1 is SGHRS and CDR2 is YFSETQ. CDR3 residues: CASSLAAEYYGYTF. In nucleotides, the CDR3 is TGCGCCAGCAGCTTGGCCGCAGAGTACTATGGCTACACCTTC.

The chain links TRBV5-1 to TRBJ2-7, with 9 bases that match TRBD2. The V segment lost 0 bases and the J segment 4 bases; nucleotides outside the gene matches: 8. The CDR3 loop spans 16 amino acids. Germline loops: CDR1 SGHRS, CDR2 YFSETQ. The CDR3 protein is CASSLGRVAGVYEQYF. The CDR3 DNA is TGCGCCAGCAGCTTGGGGCGGGTAGCGGGAGTTTACGAGCAGTACTTC.

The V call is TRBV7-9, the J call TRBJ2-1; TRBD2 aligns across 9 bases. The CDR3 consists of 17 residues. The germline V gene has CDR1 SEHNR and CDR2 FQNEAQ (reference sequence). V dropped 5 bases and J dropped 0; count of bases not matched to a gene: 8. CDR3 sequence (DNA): TGTGCCAGCAGCCTCCCTCTTAGCGGGAGCTCCTACAATGAGCAGTTCTTC. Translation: CASSLPLSGSSYNEQFF.

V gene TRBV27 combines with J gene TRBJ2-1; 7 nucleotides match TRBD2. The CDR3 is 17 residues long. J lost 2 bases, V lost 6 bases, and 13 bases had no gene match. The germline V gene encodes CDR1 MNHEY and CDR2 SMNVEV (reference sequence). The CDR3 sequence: CASSSLHESGAYNEQFF. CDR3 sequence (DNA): TGTGCCAGCAGCTCCCTGCATGAGAGCGGGGCCTACAATGAGCAGTTCTTC.

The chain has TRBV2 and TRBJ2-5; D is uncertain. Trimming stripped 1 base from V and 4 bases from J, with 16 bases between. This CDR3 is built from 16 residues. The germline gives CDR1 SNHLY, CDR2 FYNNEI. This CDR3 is CASSEERKGNRETQYF. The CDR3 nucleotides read TGTGCCAGCAGTGAAGAACGAAAGGGCAACAGAGAGACCCAGTACTTC. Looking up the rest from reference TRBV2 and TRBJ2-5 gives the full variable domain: EPEVTQTPSHQVTQMGQEVILRCVPISNHLYFYWYRQILGQKVEFLVSFYNNEISEKSEIFDDQFSVERPDGSNFTLKIRSTKLEDSAMYFCASSEERKGNRETQYFGPGTRLLVL.

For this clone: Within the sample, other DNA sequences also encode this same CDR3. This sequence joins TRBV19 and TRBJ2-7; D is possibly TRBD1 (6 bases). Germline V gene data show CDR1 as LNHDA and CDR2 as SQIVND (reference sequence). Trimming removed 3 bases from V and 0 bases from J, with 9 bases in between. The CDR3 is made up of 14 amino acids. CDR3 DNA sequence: TGTGCCAGTAGTATTCGGACAGACTCCTACGAGCAGTACTTC. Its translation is CASSIRTDSYEQYF.

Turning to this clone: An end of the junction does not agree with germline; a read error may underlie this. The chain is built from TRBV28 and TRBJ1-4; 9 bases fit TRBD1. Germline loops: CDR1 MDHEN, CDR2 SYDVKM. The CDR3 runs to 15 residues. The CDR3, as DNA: TGCGGCGTGCGGGACCCAGGGACAGGGCATGAAAAACTGTTTTTT. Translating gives CGVRDPGTGHEKLFF.

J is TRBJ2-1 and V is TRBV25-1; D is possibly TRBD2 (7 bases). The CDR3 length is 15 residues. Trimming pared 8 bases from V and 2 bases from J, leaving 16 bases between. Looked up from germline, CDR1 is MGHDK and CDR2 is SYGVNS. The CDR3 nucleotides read TGTGCCAGCGGTCACAGCGGGACAACCTACAATGAGCAGTTCTTC. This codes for CASGHSGTTYNEQFF.

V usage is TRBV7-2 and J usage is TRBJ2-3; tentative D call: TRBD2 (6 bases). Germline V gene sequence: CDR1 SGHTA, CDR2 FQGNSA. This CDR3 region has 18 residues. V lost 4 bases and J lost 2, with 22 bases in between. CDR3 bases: TGTGCCAGCAGCTCACCCGCCGGAGGGGCTCGAAACACAGATACGCAGTATTTT. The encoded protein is CASSSPAGGARNTDTQYF.

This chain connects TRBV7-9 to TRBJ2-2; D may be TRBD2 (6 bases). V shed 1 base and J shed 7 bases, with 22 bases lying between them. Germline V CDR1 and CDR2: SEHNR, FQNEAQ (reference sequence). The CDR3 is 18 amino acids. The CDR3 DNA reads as TGTGCCAGCAGCTTAGGAGTTGGGGACTTGGGGGTACACGGGGAGCTGTTTTTT. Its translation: CASSLGVGDLGVHGELFF.

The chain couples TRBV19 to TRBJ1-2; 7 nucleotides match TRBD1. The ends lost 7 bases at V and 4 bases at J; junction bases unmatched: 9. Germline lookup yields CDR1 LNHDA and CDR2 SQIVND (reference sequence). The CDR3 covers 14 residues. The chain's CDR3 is CASTPGGQAYGYTF. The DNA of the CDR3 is TGTGCCAGTACCCCCGGAGGACAGGCCTATGGCTACACCTTC. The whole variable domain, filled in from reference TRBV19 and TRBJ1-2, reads DGGITQSPKYLFRKEGQNVTLSCEQNLNHDAMYWYRQDPGQGLRLIYYSQIVNDFQKGDIAEGYSVSREKKESFPLTVTSAQKNPTAFYLCASTPGGQAYGYTFGSGTRLTVV.

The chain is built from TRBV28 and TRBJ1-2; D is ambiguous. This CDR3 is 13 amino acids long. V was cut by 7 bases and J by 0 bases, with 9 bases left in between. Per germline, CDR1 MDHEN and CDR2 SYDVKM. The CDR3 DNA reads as TGTGCCAGCACCCTGACACCTAACTATGGCTACACCTTC. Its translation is CASTLTPNYGYTF.

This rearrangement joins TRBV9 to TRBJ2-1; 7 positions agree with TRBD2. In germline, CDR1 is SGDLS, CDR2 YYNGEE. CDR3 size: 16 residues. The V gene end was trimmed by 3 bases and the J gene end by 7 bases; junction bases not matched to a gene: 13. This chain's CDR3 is CASSGDRGLGWNEQFF. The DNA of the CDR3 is TGTGCCAGCAGCGGAGACCGCGGACTAGGGTGGAATGAGCAGTTCTTC.

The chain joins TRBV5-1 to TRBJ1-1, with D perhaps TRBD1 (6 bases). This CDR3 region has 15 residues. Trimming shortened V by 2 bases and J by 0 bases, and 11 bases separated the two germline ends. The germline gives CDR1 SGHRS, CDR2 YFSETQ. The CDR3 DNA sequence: TGCGCCAGCAGCTTAGACCAGGGGATGAACACTGAAGCTTTCTTT. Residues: CASSLDQGMNTEAFF.

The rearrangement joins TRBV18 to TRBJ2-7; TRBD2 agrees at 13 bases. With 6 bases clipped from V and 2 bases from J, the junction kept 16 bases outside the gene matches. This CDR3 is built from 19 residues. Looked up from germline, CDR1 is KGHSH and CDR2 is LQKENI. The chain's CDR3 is CASSSIPSRLAGGPYEQYF. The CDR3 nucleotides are TGTGCCAGCTCTTCCATACCGTCTAGACTAGCGGGAGGACCCTACGAGCAGTACTTC.

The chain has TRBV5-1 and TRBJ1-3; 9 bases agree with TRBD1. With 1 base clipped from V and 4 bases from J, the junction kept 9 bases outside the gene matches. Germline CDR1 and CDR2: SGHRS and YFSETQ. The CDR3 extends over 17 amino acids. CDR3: CASSLIFGTGSGNTIYF. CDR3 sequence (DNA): TGCGCCAGCAGCTTGATCTTCGGGACAGGGTCGGGAAACACCATATATTTT.

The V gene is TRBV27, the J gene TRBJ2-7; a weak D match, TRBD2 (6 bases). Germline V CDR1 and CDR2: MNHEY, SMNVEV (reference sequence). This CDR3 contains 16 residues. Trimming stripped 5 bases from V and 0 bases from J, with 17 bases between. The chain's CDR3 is CASSRTGGFSSYEQYF. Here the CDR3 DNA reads TGTGCCAGCAGTCGCACCGGGGGATTCAGCTCCTACGAGCAGTACTTC.

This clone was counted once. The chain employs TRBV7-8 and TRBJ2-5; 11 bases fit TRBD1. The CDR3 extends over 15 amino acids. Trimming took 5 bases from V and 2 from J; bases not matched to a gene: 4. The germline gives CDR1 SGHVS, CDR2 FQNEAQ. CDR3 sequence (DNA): TGTGCCAGCAGCACGGGACAGGGGGAACAAGAGACCCAGTACTTC. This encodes CASSTGQGEQETQYF.

The CDR3 coding sequence is TGTGCCAGCAGTCCAGACATTTCTAACTATGGCTACACCTTC. As protein: CASSPDISNYGYTF. The chain links TRBV27 to TRBJ1-2; D is unclear. The length of the CDR3 is 14 residues. Germline V CDR1 and CDR2: MNHEY, SMNVEV (reference sequence). Trimming pared 5 bases from V and 0 bases from J, leaving 10 bases between.

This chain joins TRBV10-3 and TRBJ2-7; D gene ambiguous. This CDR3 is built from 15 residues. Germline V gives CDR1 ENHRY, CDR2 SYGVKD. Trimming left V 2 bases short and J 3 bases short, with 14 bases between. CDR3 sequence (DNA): TGTGCCATCAGTGAGGAGGTCGGTTTCGGCTACGAGCAGTACTTC. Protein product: CAISEEVGFGYEQYF.

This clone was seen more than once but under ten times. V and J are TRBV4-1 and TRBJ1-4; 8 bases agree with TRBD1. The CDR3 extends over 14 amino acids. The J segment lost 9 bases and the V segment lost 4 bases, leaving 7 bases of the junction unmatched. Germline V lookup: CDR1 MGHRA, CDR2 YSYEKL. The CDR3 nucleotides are TGCGCCAGCAGCCTGCAGGGGACAGGAAAAAAACTGTTTTTT. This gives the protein CASSLQGTGKKLFF.

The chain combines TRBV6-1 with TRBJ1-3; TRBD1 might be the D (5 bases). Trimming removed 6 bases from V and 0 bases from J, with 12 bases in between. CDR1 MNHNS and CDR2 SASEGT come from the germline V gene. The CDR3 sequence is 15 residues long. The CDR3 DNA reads TGTGCCAGCAGCAGTACAGGCCACTCTGGAAACACCATATATTTT. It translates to CASSSTGHSGNTIYF.

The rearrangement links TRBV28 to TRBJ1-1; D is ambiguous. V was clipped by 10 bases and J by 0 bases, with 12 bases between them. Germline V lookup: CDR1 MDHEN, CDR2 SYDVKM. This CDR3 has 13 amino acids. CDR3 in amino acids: CATSLKVNTEAFF. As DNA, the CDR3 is TGTGCCACCTCCCTGAAGGTGAACACTGAAGCTTTCTTT.

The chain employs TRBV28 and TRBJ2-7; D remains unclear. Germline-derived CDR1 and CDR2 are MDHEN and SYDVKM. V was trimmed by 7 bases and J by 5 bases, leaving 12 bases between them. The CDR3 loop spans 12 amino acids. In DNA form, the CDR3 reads TGTGCCAGCAATCACGGCTCTAACGAGCAGTACTTC. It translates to CASNHGSNEQYF.

Here the CDR3 reads CASSPRRDYNEQFF. The CDR3 nucleotides read TGTGCCAGCAGCCCCCGGCGAGACTACAATGAGCAGTTCTTC. The chain couples TRBV9 to TRBJ2-1; D ambiguous. Trimming shortened V by 4 bases and J by 3 bases, and 11 bases separated the two germline ends. Germline V gene sequence: CDR1 SGDLS, CDR2 YYNGEE. The CDR3 consists of 14 residues. The full variable domain, in which reference TRBV9 and TRBJ2-1 provide the parts outside the CDR3, is DSGVTQTPKHLITATGQRVTLRCSPRSGDLSVYWYQQSLDQGLQFLIQYYNGEERAKGNILERFSAQQFPDLHSELNLSSLELGDSALYFCASSPRRDYNEQFFGPGTRLTVL.

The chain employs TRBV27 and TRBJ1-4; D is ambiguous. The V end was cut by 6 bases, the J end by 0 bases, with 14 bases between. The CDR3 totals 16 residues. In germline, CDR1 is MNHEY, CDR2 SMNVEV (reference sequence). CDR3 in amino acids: CASSSSTEATNEKLFF. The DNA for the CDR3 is TGTGCCAGCAGCAGTTCAACAGAAGCAACTAATGAAAAACTGTTTTTT.